Below are 13 T cell receptor beta chains sequenced from a single sample in a study of OX40 agonist ivuxolimab in advanced cancers. Libraries were prepared by immunoSEQ multiplex PCR; TCRdb keeps only in-frame clonotypes and omits some of them. The sample lists about 88,000 clones; approximately 85% were seen once. Material: CD4+ or CD8+ T cells sorted from blood, obtained in a trial of the OX40 agonist ivuxolimab. All receptors derive from an adult with an advanced solid tumor such as melanoma, head and neck, liver or kidney cancer.

V is TRBV28 and J is TRBJ1-4; D unresolved. This CDR3 is built from 10 residues. V lost 6 bases and J 6 bases, leaving 2 bases between the germline ends. Germline V gene data show CDR1 as MDHEN and CDR2 as SYDVKM. The CDR3 sequence is CASRDEKLFF. CDR3 nucleotide sequence: TGTGCCAGCAGGGATGAAAAACTGTTTTTT.

The chain joins TRBV10-3 to TRBJ1-5; TRBD1 aligns across 11 bases. Germline values: CDR1 ENHRY, CDR2 SYGVKD. V gave up 1 base and J gave up 6 bases; unmatched junction bases: 2. The CDR3 has 15 residues. For the CDR3, the DNA is TGTGCCATCAGTGAGTTAGGACAGGGGGCTCAGCCCCAGCATTTT. It codes for CAISELGQGAQPQHF.

This sequence joins TRBV7-2 and TRBJ1-1; D is unclear. This CDR3 has 15 residues. Trimming took off 1 base at V and 1 base at J, with 10 bases between the two ends. CDR1 is SGHTA and CDR2 is FQGNSA in the germline V gene. In DNA, the CDR3 is TGTGCCAGCAGCTTAGTCCGGTACGCGAACACTGAAGCTTTCTTT. Its protein is CASSLVRYANTEAFF.

The chain uses TRBV28 and TRBJ1-2, with D possibly TRBD1 on 6 matching bases. This CDR3 is 12 amino acids long. The V gene's germline CDR1 is MDHEN and CDR2 SYDVKM. Trimming cost V 4 bases and J 6 bases, with 9 bases left between them. CDR3 amino acids: CASSSRTDGYTF. The CDR3 DNA sequence: TGTGCCAGCAGTTCGCGGACAGATGGCTACACCTTC.

V usage is TRBV5-1 and J usage is TRBJ2-2; 9 positions agree with TRBD2. The V and J ends lost 5 bases and 3 bases, in that order; junction bases with no gene match: 5. Germline loops: CDR1 SGHRS, CDR2 YFSETQ. This CDR3 is 15 amino acids long. DNA for the CDR3: TGCGCCAGCAGGACTAGCGGCCAGTACACCGGGGAGCTGTTTTTT. This codes for CASRTSGQYTGELFF.

This chain uses TRBV6-4 with TRBJ2-3; 7 nucleotides line up with TRBD2. Trimming took 4 bases from V and 3 from J; bases not matched to a gene: 4. The CDR3 runs to 14 residues. CDR1 MRHNA and CDR2 SNTAGT come from the germline V gene. The CDR3: CASSASGTTDTQYF. DNA of the CDR3: TGTGCCAGCAGTGCTAGCGGAACGACAGATACGCAGTATTTT.

V and J are TRBV9 and TRBJ2-5; unclear D gene. The CDR3 has 13 residues. The V gene lost 4 bases and the J gene lost 1 base, with 8 bases spanning the gap. Germline lookup yields CDR1 SGDLS and CDR2 YYNGEE. The CDR3 region has the DNA TGTGCCAGCAGCCGGCAAGTCCAAGAGACCCAGTACTTC. Translation: CASSRQVQETQYF.

The CDR3 sequence is CASSPLNGGTDTQYF. Written as DNA, the CDR3 is TGCGCCAGCAGCCCTTTAAACGGGGGCACAGATACGCAGTATTTT. This rearrangement joins TRBV5-1 to TRBJ2-3; weak D call: TRBD2 (5 bases). The germline gives CDR1 SGHRS, CDR2 YFSETQ. The V gene lost 4 bases and the J gene lost 1 base, with 13 bases spanning the gap. The CDR3 length is 15 residues.

V is TRBV5-1 and J is TRBJ1-1, with D unresolved. CDR3 length: 13 amino acids. Between the trimmed V and J ends, which lost 5 bases and 4 bases, there was a span of 12 bases. Germline-derived CDR1 and CDR2 are SGHRS and YFSETQ. CDR3 region: CASSTNAGTEAFF. Here the CDR3 DNA reads TGCGCCAGCAGTACGAACGCCGGCACTGAAGCTTTCTTT.

The CDR3 DNA reads TGTGCCAGCAGCCAAGGGGACACCTTAAACTTCGGCTACACCTTC. Residues: CASSQGDTLNFGYTF. The chain couples TRBV14 to TRBJ1-2; D possibly corresponds to TRBD1 (6 bases). The CDR3 is made up of 15 amino acids. Trimming pared 1 base from V and 8 bases from J, leaving 17 bases between. CDR1 is SGHDN, CDR2 FVKESK, per germline.

V and J are TRBV4-2 and TRBJ1-3; D gene unclear. The CDR3 covers 16 residues. The V end was cut by 3 bases, the J end by 9 bases, with 21 bases between. In germline, CDR1 is LGHNA, CDR2 YNFKEQ. CDR3 amino acids: CASSHFDRQWVSTIYF. CDR3 bases: TGTGCCAGCAGCCACTTTGACCGGCAATGGGTCAGCACCATATATTTT.

V gene TRBV5-1 combines with J gene TRBJ1-2; D call uncertain. CDR3 length equals 18 residues. Trimming pared 1 base from V and 3 bases from J, leaving 22 bases between. CDR1 and CDR2 (germline): SGHRS, YFSETQ. CDR3 coding DNA: TGCGCCAGCAGCTTGTCCAGCCGGGAGGGTCAGGAATACTATGGCTACACCTTC. This codes for CASSLSSREGQEYYGYTF.

The CDR3 sequence: CASGPSLATQYF. CDR3 bases: TGTGCCAGTGGCCCCTCCCTAGCGACCCAGTACTTC. This chain connects TRBV19 to TRBJ2-5; maybe TRBD2 (5 bases). This CDR3 is built from 12 residues. Germline CDR1 and CDR2: LNHDA and SQIVND (reference sequence). V was clipped by 8 bases and J by 7 bases, with 14 bases between them.